The 22 T cell receptor beta chains below all came from one sample that was sequenced in a study of human T cells and chemical hapten exposure. TCRdb processed the RACE reads anew with MiXCR; each CDR3 protein has one entry. The sample yields some 71,000 distinct CDR3 sequences, over 8.5% seen once. Indicated time point: patch test 3, about 24 weeks after DPC sensitization. As to treatment: therapeutic diphenylcyclopropenone sensitization with weekly scalp DPC. Sequencing was performed on whole blood, taken in connection with sensitization to the hapten diphenylcyclopropenone (DPC). The origin of the receptors is a woman aged 50 to 60 with alopecia areata. Some clones in this sample may be carry-over from other donors' samples.

Many counts were recorded for this clonotype. The chain uses TRBV29-1 and TRBJ1-1; unclear D gene. V was shortened by 6 bases and J by 0 bases, with 11 bases between the two germline ends. There are 13 residues in the CDR3. The germline CDR1 and CDR2 sequences are SQVTM and ANQGSEA. The CDR3 sequence: CSVSISMNTEAFF. The CDR3 nucleotides read TGCAGCGTATCGATATCTATGAACACTGAAGCTTTCTTT.

This clonotype was seen ten or more times. The chain carries TRBV7-9 and TRBJ1-5; D call uncertain. Germline values: CDR1 SEHNR, CDR2 FQNEAQ (reference sequence). The CDR3 runs 12 residues. Trimming shortened V by 3 bases and J by 5 bases, and 5 bases separated the two germline ends. The chain's CDR3 is CASSFDYQPQHF. The CDR3 nucleotides are TGTGCCAGCAGCTTCGATTATCAGCCCCAGCATTTT.

The CDR3: CASSLAGGRTPYNEQFF. The CDR3 DNA follows: TGTGCCAGCAGCTTGGCTGGCGGGAGGACCCCCTACAATGAGCAGTTCTTC. V gene TRBV7-6 combines with J gene TRBJ2-1; 8 nucleotides agree with TRBD2. This CDR3 contains 17 residues. Germline CDR1 and CDR2: SGHVS and FNYEAQ. V shed 3 bases, J shed 2 bases, and the junction held 9 bases outside the gene matches.

This clonotype was counted a few times. The V and J genes are TRBV28 and TRBJ2-1; no clear D. CDR1 MDHEN and CDR2 SYDVKM come from the germline V gene. There are 8 residues in the CDR3. Trimming took off 10 bases at V and 10 bases at J, with 5 bases between the two ends. CDR3 DNA sequence: TGTGCCACCCGAGAGCAGTTCTTC. It encodes CATREQFF. The full variable domain, rest sourced from reference TRBV28 and TRBJ2-1, is DVKVTQSSRYLVKRTGEKVFLECVQDMDHENMFWYRQDPGLGLRLIYFSYDVKMKEKGDIPEGYSVSREKKERFSLILESASTNQTSMYLCATREQFFGPGTRLTVL.

This clonotype was recorded a few times. CDR3 in DNA: TGTGCCAGCAGTGAAAGTGGCCTGGGGACCCAGTACTTC. It codes for CASSESGLGTQYF. This chain joins TRBV6-1 and TRBJ2-5; D ambiguous. The length of the CDR3 is 13 residues. Germline values: CDR1 MNHNS, CDR2 SASEGT. Deletions cut 2 bases from V and 7 bases from J, with 11 bases between.

The chain couples TRBV28 to TRBJ1-2; no clear D. CDR3 size: 14 residues. The germline V gene encodes CDR1 MDHEN and CDR2 SYDVKM. Deletions cut 3 bases from V and 4 bases from J, with 12 bases between. CDR3 loop: CASSFLTDAYGYTF. CDR3 in DNA: TGTGCCAGCAGTTTTCTAACAGATGCCTATGGCTACACCTTC.

The sample holds a few counts of this clonotype. The chain couples TRBV28 to TRBJ2-1; possible D gene TRBD1, 6 bases. The CDR3 has 13 amino acids. Germline lookup yields CDR1 MDHEN and CDR2 SYDVKM. V was pared by 4 bases and J by 6 bases, with 10 bases between. Written as DNA, the CDR3 is TGTGCCAGCAGTTCCGGACAGATCAATGAGCAGTTCTTC. It encodes CASSSGQINEQFF.

There are a few counts of this clonotype. V is TRBV3-1 and J is TRBJ2-5, with unresolved D. Looked up from germline, CDR1 is LGHDT and CDR2 is YNNKEL (reference sequence). The CDR3 runs 15 residues. Trimming left V 1 base short and J 2 bases short, with 11 bases between. The CDR3 nucleotides are TGTGCCAGCAGCCAAGTGGCGCATCCTCAAGAGACCCAGTACTTC. Encoded protein: CASSQVAHPQETQYF.

This chain uses TRBV9 with TRBJ2-3, with D hard to call. CDR1 and CDR2 (germline): SGDLS, YYNGEE. The length of the CDR3 is 14 residues. V lost 4 bases, J lost 8 bases, and 17 bases lay in between. CDR3 nucleotides: TGTGCCAGCAGCCACCTTGAGAGGTCCGGTACGCAGTATTTT. Its translation is CASSHLERSGTQYF.

Concerning this clonotype: One end of the junction varies from germline; a read error may be responsible. Written as DNA, the CDR3 is TGCGCCAGCAGTTCGGGACTAGCGGGAACAACCGGGGAGCTGTTTTTT. Protein: CASSSGLAGTTGELFF. V is TRBV6-6 and J is TRBJ2-2, with 13 nucleotides matching TRBD2. CDR3 length equals 16 residues. Germline loops: CDR1 MNHNY, CDR2 SVGAGI (reference sequence).

Ten or more counts support this clonotype. The J gene is TRBJ1-5, the V gene TRBV28; 10 bases fit TRBD1. Germline loops: CDR1 MDHEN, CDR2 SYDVKM. The CDR3 runs to 18 residues. The V and J ends lost 2 bases and 0 bases, in that order; junction bases with no gene match: 7. CDR3 nucleotide sequence: TGTGCCAGCAGTTTAGGGACAGGGGATCCCTTTAGCAATCAGCCCCAGCATTTT. Translated, it gives CASSLGTGDPFSNQPQHF.

This clonotype came up many times. The chain uses TRBV28 and TRBJ1-6; tentative D call: TRBD1 (6 bases). Germline V CDR1 and CDR2: MDHEN, SYDVKM. This CDR3 is built from 16 residues. Deletions cut 4 bases from V and 6 bases from J, with 16 bases between. CDR3 region: CASSSPGANRNSPLHF. The CDR3 nucleotides read TGTGCCAGCAGTTCTCCAGGGGCCAACCGTAATTCACCCCTCCACTTT.

The table lists this clonotype with a few counts. The chain has TRBV20-1 and TRBJ2-2; D tentatively fits TRBD1 or TRBD2 (5 bases each). The CDR3 has 14 residues. The ends were cut back, 2 bases at V and 5 bases at J, with 12 bases in the middle. Germline CDR1 and CDR2: DFQATT and SNEGSKA (reference sequence). The CDR3 DNA follows: TGCAGTGCTAGACGGGGCAGGGTGACCGGGGAGCTGTTTTTT. It codes for CSARRGRVTGELFF.

There are many counts of this clonotype. The J gene is TRBJ2-5, the V gene TRBV28; 9 bases agree with TRBD1. J gave up 2 bases and V 5 bases, and 6 bases lay outside the gene matches. The CDR3 extends over 15 amino acids. The V gene's germline CDR1 is MDHEN and CDR2 SYDVKM. CDR3 sequence: CASSAGTGLQETQYF. CDR3 coding DNA: TGTGCCAGCAGTGCCGGGACAGGGCTTCAAGAGACCCAGTACTTC.

This clonotype has more than one count but fewer than ten. V and J are TRBV7-2 and TRBJ2-5; 9 nucleotides match TRBD1. The germline V gene encodes CDR1 SGHTA and CDR2 FQGNSA. J gave up 4 bases and V 3 bases, and 3 bases lay outside the gene matches. The CDR3 covers 14 residues. CDR3: CASSLGQGLETQYF. The CDR3 bases are TGTGCCAGCAGCTTGGGACAGGGATTAGAGACCCAGTACTTC.

This clonotype has at least ten counts. The chain uses TRBV28 and TRBJ2-6; D gene ambiguous. The V end was cut by 2 bases, the J end by 0 bases, with 2 bases between. This CDR3 comprises 14 residues. The germline V gene has CDR1 MDHEN and CDR2 SYDVKM. CDR3 residues: CASSLDSGANVLTF. CDR3 nucleotide sequence: TGTGCCAGCAGTTTAGACTCTGGGGCCAACGTCCTGACTTTC.

This clonotype has at least ten counts. The chain links TRBV12-3 or TRBV12-4 to TRBJ1-2, with D perhaps matching TRBD1 (5 bases). The CDR3 contains 14 residues. Between the trimmed V and J ends, which lost 5 bases and 2 bases, there was a span of 12 bases. This CDR3 is CASSPPGANYGYTF. As DNA, the CDR3 is TGTGCCAGCAGTCCCCCCGGGGCCAACTATGGCTACACCTTC.

This clonotype was recorded many times. Here the CDR3 reads CASSWEQGSHTQYF. The CDR3 DNA is TGTGCCAGCAGCTGGGAACAGGGGAGCCATACGCAGTATTTT. This chain joins TRBV7-6 and TRBJ2-3; 7 bases align to TRBD1. With 4 bases clipped from V and 7 bases from J, the junction kept 8 bases outside the gene matches. CDR1 SGHVS and CDR2 FNYEAQ come from the germline V gene. The CDR3 is made up of 14 amino acids.

V usage is TRBV28 and J usage is TRBJ1-5; no clear D. Trimming cost V 7 bases and J 9 bases, with 13 bases left between them. The germline gives CDR1 MDHEN, CDR2 SYDVKM. The CDR3 sequence is 12 residues long. The CDR3 bases are TGTGCCAGCACCCCAGGTGGGATGCCCCAGCATTTT. It codes for CASTPGGMPQHF.

This clonotype turned up a few times. The rearrangement joins TRBV6-2 or TRBV6-3 to TRBJ1-1, with no clear D. The V end lost 8 bases, the J end lost 5 bases, and 6 bases lay between the germline ends. CDR3 size: 10 residues. Germline V CDR1 and CDR2: MNHEY, SVGEGT. The CDR3 loop reads CASGMTEAFF. CDR3 bases: TGTGCCAGCGGGATGACTGAAGCTTTCTTT.

The table lists this clonotype with a few counts. V and J are TRBV5-1 and TRBJ2-7; 9 positions agree with TRBD2. CDR1 is SGHRS, CDR2 YFSETQ, per germline. V lost 0 bases, J lost 9 bases, and 10 bases stayed unmatched. This CDR3 is 15 amino acids long. The CDR3 DNA reads TGCGCCAGCAGCTTGGATCGCGGGAGGGCCCCTGTGCAGTACTTC. Encoded protein: CASSLDRGRAPVQYF.

There are many counts of this clonotype. The chain has TRBV28 and TRBJ1-2; 7 positions agree with TRBD1. The CDR3 sequence is 16 residues long. With V trimmed by 8 bases and J by 2 bases, 14 bases remained unmatched. The V gene's germline CDR1 is MDHEN and CDR2 SYDVKM. The CDR3 sequence is CASGLRGPGLNYGYTF. Here the CDR3 DNA reads TGTGCCAGCGGACTGAGGGGGCCAGGTCTGAACTATGGCTACACCTTC.